This TCR beta chain stems from a study of control samples from healthy donors and cancer patients. The protocol was immunoSEQ multiplex PCR, while the TCRdb copy is restricted to in-frame clones and leaves out a portion. The sample carries about 130,000 clones, roughly 90% recorded once. The CDR3 is 15 residues long. Germline CDR1 and CDR2: LNHDA and SQIVND (reference sequence). V lost 3 bases to trimming and J lost 2 bases, with 11 bases between them. The rearrangement uses TRBV19 and TRBJ1-3, with D possibly TRBD1 on 5 matching bases. The sequencing sample was made of blood. The TCR was taken from a woman aged 50 to 60 in good health. As DNA, the CDR3 is TGTGCCAGTAGTATGCAGGGACGGACTGGAAACACCATATATTTT. Its protein is CASSMQGRTGNTIYF. Using reference TRBV19 and TRBJ1-3 for the parts outside the CDR3, the full variable domain is DGGITQSPKYLFRKEGQNVTLSCEQNLNHDAMYWYRQDPGQGLRLIYYSQIVNDFQKGDIAEGYSVSREKKESFPLTVTSAQKNPTAFYLCASSMQGRTGNTIYFGEGSWLTVV.